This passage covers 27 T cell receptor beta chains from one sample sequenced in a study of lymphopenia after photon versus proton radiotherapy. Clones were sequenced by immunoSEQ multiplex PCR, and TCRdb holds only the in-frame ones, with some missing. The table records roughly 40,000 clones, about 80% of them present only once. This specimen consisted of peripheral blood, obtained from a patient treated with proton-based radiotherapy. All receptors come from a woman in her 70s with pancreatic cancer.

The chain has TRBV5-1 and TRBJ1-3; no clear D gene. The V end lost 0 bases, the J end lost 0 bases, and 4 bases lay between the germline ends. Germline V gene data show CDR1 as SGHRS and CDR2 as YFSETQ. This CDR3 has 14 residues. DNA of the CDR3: TGCGCCAGCAGCTTGGAACTCTCTGGAAACACCATATATTTT. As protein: CASSLELSGNTIYF.

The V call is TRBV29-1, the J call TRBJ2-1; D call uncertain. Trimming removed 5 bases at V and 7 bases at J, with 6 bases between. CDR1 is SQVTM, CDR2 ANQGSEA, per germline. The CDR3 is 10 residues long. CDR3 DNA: TGCAGCGTTTCTAGGAATGAGCAGTTCTTC. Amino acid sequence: CSVSRNEQFF.

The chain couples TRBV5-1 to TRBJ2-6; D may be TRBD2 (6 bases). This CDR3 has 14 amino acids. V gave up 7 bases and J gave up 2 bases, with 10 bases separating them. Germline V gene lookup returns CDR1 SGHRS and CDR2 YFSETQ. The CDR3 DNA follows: TGCGCCAGCCAGGAGGGTACTGGGGCCAACGTCCTGACTTTC. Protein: CASQEGTGANVLTF.

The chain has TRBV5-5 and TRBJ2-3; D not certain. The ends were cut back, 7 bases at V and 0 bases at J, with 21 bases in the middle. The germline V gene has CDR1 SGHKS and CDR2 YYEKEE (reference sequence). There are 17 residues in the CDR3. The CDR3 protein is CASRVTIGFPSTDTQYF. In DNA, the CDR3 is TGTGCCAGCCGGGTGACCATTGGATTCCCTAGCACAGATACGCAGTATTTT.

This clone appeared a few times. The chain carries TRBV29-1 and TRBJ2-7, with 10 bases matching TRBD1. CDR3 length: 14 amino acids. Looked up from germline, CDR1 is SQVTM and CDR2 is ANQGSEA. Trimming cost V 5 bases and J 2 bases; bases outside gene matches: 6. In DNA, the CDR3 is TGCAGCGTTTCGACAGGGGGCTCGACCTACGAGCAGTACTTC. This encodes CSVSTGGSTYEQYF.

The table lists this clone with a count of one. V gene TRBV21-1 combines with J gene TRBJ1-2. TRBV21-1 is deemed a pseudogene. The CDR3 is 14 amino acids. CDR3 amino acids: CASSTREVNYGYTF. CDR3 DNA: TGTGCCAGCAGCACACGCGAAGTGAACTATGGCTACACCTTC.

CDR3: CASSVNTDQPQHF. CDR3 bases: TGTGCCAGTAGTGTGAACACAGATCAGCCCCAGCATTTT. The J gene is TRBJ1-5, the V gene TRBV19; D remains ambiguous. Germline V lookup: CDR1 LNHDA, CDR2 SQIVND (reference sequence). This CDR3 comprises 13 residues. Deletions cut 5 bases from V and 5 bases from J, with 10 bases between.

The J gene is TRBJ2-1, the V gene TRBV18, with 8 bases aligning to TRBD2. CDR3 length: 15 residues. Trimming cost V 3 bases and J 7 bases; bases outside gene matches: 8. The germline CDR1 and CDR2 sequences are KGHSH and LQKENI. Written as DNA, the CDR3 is TGTGCCAGCTCACCGGGTAGCGGGACTACAAATGAGCAGTTCTTC. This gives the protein CASSPGSGTTNEQFF.

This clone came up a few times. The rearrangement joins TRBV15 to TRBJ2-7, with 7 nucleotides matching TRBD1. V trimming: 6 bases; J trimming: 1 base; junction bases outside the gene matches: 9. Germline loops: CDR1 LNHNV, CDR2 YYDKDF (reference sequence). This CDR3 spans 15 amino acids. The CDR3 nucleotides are TGTGCCACCAGGGACGGGACAGAAGTATCCTACGAGCAGTACTTC. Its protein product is CATRDGTEVSYEQYF.

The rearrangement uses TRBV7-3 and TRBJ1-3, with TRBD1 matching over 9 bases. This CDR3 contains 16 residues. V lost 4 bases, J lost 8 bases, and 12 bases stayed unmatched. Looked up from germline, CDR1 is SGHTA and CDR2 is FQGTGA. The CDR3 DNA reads TGTGCCAGCAGCTCCTCCGGGACAGGGCTAGGAGACACCATATATTTT. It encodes CASSSSGTGLGDTIYF.

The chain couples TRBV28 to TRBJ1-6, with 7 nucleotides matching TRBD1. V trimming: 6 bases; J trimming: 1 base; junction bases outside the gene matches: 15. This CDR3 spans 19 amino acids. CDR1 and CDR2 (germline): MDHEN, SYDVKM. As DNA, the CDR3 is TGTGCCAGCAGGTCCGGGGGTCAGGGGGTCGGGTCCTATAATTCACCCCTCCACTTT. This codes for CASRSGGQGVGSYNSPLHF. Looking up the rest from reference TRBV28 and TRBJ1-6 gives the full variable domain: DVKVTQSSRYLVKRTGEKVFLECVQDMDHENMFWYRQDPGLGLRLIYFSYDVKMKEKGDIPEGYSVSREKKERFSLILESASTNQTSMYLCASRSGGQGVGSYNSPLHFGNGTRLTVT.

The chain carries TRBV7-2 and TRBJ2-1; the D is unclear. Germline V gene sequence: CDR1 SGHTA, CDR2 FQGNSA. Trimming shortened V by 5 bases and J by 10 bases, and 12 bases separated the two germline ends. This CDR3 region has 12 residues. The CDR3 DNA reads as TGTGCCAGCAGCGCCTACCTAGGGGAGCAGTTCTTC. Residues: CASSAYLGEQFF.

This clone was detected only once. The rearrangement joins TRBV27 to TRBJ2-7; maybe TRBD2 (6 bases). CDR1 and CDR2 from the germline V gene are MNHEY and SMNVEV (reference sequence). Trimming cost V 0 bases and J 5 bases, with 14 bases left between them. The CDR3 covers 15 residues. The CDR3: CASSLSATSGHEQYF. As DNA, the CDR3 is TGTGCCAGCAGTTTATCGGCGACTAGTGGCCACGAGCAGTACTTC.

For the CDR3, the DNA is TGTGCCAGCAGCTCCCCCCCGGGGGGGCGCGCGAACACCGGGGAGCTGTTTTTT. Amino acid sequence: CASSSPPGGRANTGELFF. This chain links TRBV5-4 with TRBJ2-2; 8 bases map to TRBD2. Unmatched junction bases numbered 10, after V lost 3 bases and J lost 0 bases. CDR3 length: 18 amino acids. Germline lookup yields CDR1 SGHNT and CDR2 YYREEE (reference sequence).

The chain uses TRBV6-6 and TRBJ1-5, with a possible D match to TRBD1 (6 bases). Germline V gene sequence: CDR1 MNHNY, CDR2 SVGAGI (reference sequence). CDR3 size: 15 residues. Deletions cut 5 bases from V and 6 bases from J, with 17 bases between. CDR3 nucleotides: TGTGCCAGCAGTCCCGGAGGGGGGGGACTTCAGCCCCAGCATTTT. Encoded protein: CASSPGGGGLQPQHF.

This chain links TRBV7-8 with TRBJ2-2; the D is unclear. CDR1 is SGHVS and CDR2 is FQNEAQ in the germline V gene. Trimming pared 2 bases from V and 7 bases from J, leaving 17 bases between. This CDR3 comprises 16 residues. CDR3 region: CASSLRVSSYSGELFF. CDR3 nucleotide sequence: TGTGCCAGCAGCTTACGTGTTTCCTCTTATAGCGGGGAGCTGTTTTTT.

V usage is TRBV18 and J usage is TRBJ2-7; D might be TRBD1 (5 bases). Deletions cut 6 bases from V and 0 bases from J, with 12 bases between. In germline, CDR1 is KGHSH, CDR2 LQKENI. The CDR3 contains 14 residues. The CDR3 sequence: CASSPGQFSYEQYF. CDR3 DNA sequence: TGTGCCAGCTCGCCAGGACAATTCTCCTACGAGCAGTACTTC.

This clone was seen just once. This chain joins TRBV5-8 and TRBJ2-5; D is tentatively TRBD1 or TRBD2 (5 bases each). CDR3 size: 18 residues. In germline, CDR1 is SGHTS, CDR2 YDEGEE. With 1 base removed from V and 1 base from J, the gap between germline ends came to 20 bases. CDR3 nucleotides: TGTGCCAGCAGCTTGAAGTCCTTCATCGGGGCCCGCCAAGAGACCCAGTACTTC. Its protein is CASSLKSFIGARQETQYF.

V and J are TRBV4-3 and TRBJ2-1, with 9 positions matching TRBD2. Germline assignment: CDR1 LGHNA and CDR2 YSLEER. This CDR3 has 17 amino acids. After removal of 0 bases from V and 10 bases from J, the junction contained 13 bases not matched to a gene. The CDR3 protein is CASSQDLWASGVVEQFF. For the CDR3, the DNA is TGCGCCAGCAGCCAAGATCTCTGGGCTAGCGGGGTGGTAGAGCAGTTCTTC.

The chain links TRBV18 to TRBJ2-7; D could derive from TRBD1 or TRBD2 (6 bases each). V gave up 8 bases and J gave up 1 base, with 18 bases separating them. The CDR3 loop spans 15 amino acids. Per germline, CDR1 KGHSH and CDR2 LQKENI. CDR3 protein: CASSEGQGTSYEQYF. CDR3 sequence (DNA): TGTGCCAGCAGCGAGGGGCAGGGGACTTCCTACGAGCAGTACTTC. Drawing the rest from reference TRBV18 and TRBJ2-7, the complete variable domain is NAGVMQNPRHLVRRRGQEARLRCSPMKGHSHVYWYRQLPEEGLKFMVYLQKENIIDESGMPKERFSAEFPKEGPSILRIQQVVRGDSAAYFCASSEGQGTSYEQYFGPGTRLTVT.

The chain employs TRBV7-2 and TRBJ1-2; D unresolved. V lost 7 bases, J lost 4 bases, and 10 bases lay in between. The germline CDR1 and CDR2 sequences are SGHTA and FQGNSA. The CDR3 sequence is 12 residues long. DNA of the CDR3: TGTGCCAGCATACGGACTGGCTATGGCTACACCTTC. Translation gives CASIRTGYGYTF.

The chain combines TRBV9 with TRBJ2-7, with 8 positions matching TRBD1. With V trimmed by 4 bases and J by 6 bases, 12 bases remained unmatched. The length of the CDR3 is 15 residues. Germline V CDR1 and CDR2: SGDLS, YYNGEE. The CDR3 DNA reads TGTGCCAGCAGCTCAACCCGGGACAGGAGCAGCGAGCAGTACTTC. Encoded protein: CASSSTRDRSSEQYF.

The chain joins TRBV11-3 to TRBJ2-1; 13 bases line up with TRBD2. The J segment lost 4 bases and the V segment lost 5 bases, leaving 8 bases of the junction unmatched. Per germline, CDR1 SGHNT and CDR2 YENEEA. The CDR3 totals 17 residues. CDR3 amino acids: CASSPRPGLAGYNEQFF. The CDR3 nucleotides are TGTGCCAGCAGCCCTAGACCGGGACTAGCGGGATACAATGAGCAGTTCTTC.

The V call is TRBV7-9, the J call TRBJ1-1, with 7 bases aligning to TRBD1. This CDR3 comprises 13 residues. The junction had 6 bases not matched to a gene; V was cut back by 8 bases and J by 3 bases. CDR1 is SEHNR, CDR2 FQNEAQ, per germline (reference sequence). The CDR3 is CASETGMDTEAFF. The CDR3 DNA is TGTGCCAGCGAGACAGGGATGGACACTGAAGCTTTCTTT. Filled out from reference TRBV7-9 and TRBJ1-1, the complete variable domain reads DTGVSQNPRHKITKRGQNVTFRCDPISEHNRLYWYRQTLGQGPEFLTYFQNEAQLEKSRLLSDRFSAERPKGSFSTLEIQRTEQGDSAMYLCASETGMDTEAFFGQGTRLTVV.

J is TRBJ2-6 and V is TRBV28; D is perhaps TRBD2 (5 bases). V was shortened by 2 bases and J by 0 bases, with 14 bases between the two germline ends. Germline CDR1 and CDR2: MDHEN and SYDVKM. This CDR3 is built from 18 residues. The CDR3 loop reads CASSLIAGLSSGANVLTF. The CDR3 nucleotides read TGTGCCAGCAGTTTAATTGCGGGCCTCTCCTCTGGGGCCAACGTCCTGACTTTC.

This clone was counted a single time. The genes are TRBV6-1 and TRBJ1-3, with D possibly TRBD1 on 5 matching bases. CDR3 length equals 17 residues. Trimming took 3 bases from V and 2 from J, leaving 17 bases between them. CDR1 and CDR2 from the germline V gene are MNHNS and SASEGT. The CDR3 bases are TGTGCCAGCAGTGAGGGTAAGGGACGCACAACTGGAAACACCATATATTTT. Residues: CASSEGKGRTTGNTIYF.

This CDR3 is CASSSGTGRSNEQFF. The CDR3 region has the DNA TGTGCCAGCAGCTCCGGGACAGGGCGGTCCAATGAGCAGTTCTTC. The genes are TRBV7-3 and TRBJ2-1, with TRBD1 identical over 9 bases. The CDR3 is made up of 15 amino acids. With V trimmed by 4 bases and J by 6 bases, 7 bases remained unmatched. The germline gives CDR1 SGHTA, CDR2 FQGTGA.